Listed here are 21 T cell receptor beta chains from one sample, sequenced in a study of blood T cell repertoires in COVID-19. Clones were sequenced by immunoSEQ multiplex PCR, and TCRdb holds only the in-frame ones, with some missing. Of about 180,000 clones listed, 80% to 90% are singletons. The sequenced sample was peripheral blood. These receptors originate from a man aged 18 to 29 who had recovered from COVID-19.

The chain is built from TRBV6-5 and TRBJ2-2; 11 bases line up with TRBD2. In germline, CDR1 is MNHEY, CDR2 SVGAGI. The CDR3 runs to 16 residues. The ends lost 0 bases at V and 4 bases at J; junction bases unmatched: 1. The CDR3, as DNA: TGTGCCAGCAGTTACTCGACTAGCGGGGCCACCGGGGAGCTGTTTTTT. Its translation is CASSYSTSGATGELFF.

The chain couples TRBV5-1 to TRBJ2-7, with D possibly matching TRBD2 (5 bases). Germline CDR1 reads SGHRS; CDR2 reads YFSETQ. The germline V and J ends were trimmed by 3 bases and 0 bases, with 13 bases remaining between them. This CDR3 is 15 amino acids long. Written as DNA, the CDR3 is TGCGCCAGCAGCTCGCAAACACTAGGCTCCTACGAGCAGTACTTC. It specifies CASSSQTLGSYEQYF.

This chain links TRBV7-2 with TRBJ1-3; D gene unclear. Germline V CDR1 and CDR2: SGHTA, FQGNSA. The CDR3 is 15 amino acids. The germline V and J ends were trimmed by 1 base and 2 bases, with 9 bases remaining between them. CDR3 residues: CASSLVEAPGNTIYF. CDR3 DNA: TGTGCCAGCAGCTTAGTTGAGGCCCCTGGAAACACCATATATTTT.

The chain combines TRBV10-1 with TRBJ2-3; the match to TRBD1 covers 8 bases. The J segment lost 4 bases and the V segment lost 0 bases, leaving 3 bases of the junction unmatched. The CDR3 is 15 amino acids. Germline V CDR1 and CDR2: WNHNN, SYGVQD (reference sequence). CDR3 residues: CASSESPGGPDTQYF. The CDR3 DNA reads TGCGCCAGCAGTGAGTCGCCAGGGGGCCCAGATACGCAGTATTTT.

Comments on this clone: An end of the junction does not agree with germline; a read error may underlie this. The J gene is TRBJ2-1, the V gene TRBV20-1; D gene ambiguous. Germline CDR1 is DFQATT and CDR2 is SNEGSKA (reference sequence). The CDR3 length is 10 residues. Here the CDR3 DNA reads TGCAGTGCCTCCTTCAATGAGCAGTTCTTC. This codes for CSASFNEQFF.

The CDR3 protein is CASSFYSLTSSGANVLTF. Written as DNA, the CDR3 is TGTGCCAGCAGCTTCTACAGCTTAACCAGCTCTGGGGCCAACGTCCTGACTTTC. This chain links TRBV7-3 with TRBJ2-6, with D uncertain. Germline CDR1 reads SGHTA; CDR2 reads FQGTGA. Trimming took 3 bases from V and 0 from J, leaving 15 bases between them. The length of the CDR3 is 18 residues. The variable domain in full, completed from reference TRBV7-3 and TRBJ2-6, reads GAGVSQTPSNKVTEKGKYVELRCDPISGHTALYWYRQSLGQGPEFLIYFQGTGAADDSGLPNDRFFAVRPEGSVSTLKIQRTERGDSAVYLCASSFYSLTSSGANVLTFGAGSRLTVL.

This rearrangement joins TRBV10-3 to TRBJ2-2; 7 positions agree with TRBD2. Per the germline V gene, CDR1 is ENHRY and CDR2 is SYGVKD. The length of the CDR3 is 13 residues. J was trimmed by 7 bases and V by 8 bases; bases with no gene match: 7. DNA for the CDR3: TGTGCCATCTCGCGGGAGAAGGTCGGGGAGCTGTTTTTT. This translates into CAISREKVGELFF.

As concerns this clone: This specimen includes other DNA sequences encoding the same CDR3. The chain carries TRBV29-1 and TRBJ1-3; 8 bases line up with TRBD1. Germline lookup yields CDR1 SQVTM and CDR2 ANQGSEA. CDR3 length: 12 residues. Trimming took 4 bases from V and 4 from J; bases not matched to a gene: 0. The CDR3 region is CSVGTGGNTIYF. The CDR3 coding sequence is TGCAGCGTTGGGACAGGGGGAAACACCATATATTTT.

The chain has TRBV28 and TRBJ2-7; the D gene is possibly TRBD1 (5 bases). From germline, CDR1 is MDHEN and CDR2 SYDVKM. Trimming took 1 base from V and 5 from J, leaving 9 bases between them. This CDR3 region has 13 residues. Here the CDR3 reads CASSLFQGHEQYF. For the CDR3, the DNA is TGTGCCAGCAGTTTATTCCAGGGCCACGAGCAGTACTTC.

The chain combines TRBV9 with TRBJ2-5; no clear D gene. Germline V gene data show CDR1 as SGDLS and CDR2 as YYNGEE. V lost 1 base and J 9 bases, leaving 13 bases between the germline ends. This CDR3 region has 13 residues. CDR3 sequence: CASSVTDNMAQYF. The CDR3 DNA is TGTGCCAGCAGCGTAACCGACAATATGGCCCAGTACTTC.

V usage is TRBV9 and J usage is TRBJ2-7, with 7 bases aligning to TRBD1. V was clipped by 3 bases and J by 3 bases; unmatched bases: 12. CDR3 length: 16 amino acids. Germline V gene sequence: CDR1 SGDLS, CDR2 YYNGEE. The DNA for the CDR3 is TGTGCCAGCAGCGCGAGGCGGACAGGCCCTCTCTACGAGCAGTACTTC. Protein: CASSARRTGPLYEQYF.

This chain connects TRBV12-2 to TRBJ2-5; the D segment call TRBD2 is taken from the table without a DNA check. TRBV12-2 is a documented pseudogene. CDR3 length: 16 residues. In nucleotides, the CDR3 is TGTGCAAGTCGCTTCGAACTAGCGGGAGTGATGGAGACCCAGTACTTC. This translates into CASRFELAGVMETQYF.

The chain combines TRBV29-1 with TRBJ2-7; D gene unclear. V was shortened by 6 bases and J by 6 bases, with 15 bases between the two germline ends. The CDR3 spans 12 residues. CDR1 is SQVTM, CDR2 ANQGSEA, per germline. CDR3 protein: CSVARLGAEQYF. The CDR3, as DNA: TGCAGCGTGGCCCGTCTGGGCGCCGAGCAGTACTTC.

A word on this clone: The sample has other DNA sequences that encode this CDR3 too. This chain joins TRBV19 and TRBJ2-2; 7 bases are a match to TRBD1. CDR1 and CDR2 (germline): LNHDA, SQIVND (reference sequence). There are 15 residues in the CDR3. The ends lost 5 bases at V and 1 base at J; junction bases unmatched: 4. The CDR3 coding sequence is TGTGCCAGTAGTTTAAGACAGGGGAACACCGGGGAGCTGTTTTTT. Translation gives CASSLRQGNTGELFF.

The rearrangement links TRBV6-6 to TRBJ2-1; 7 positions agree with TRBD2. The germline gives CDR1 MNHNY, CDR2 SVGAGI (reference sequence). J lost 7 bases, V lost 4 bases, and 10 bases had no gene match. The CDR3 sequence is 15 residues long. The CDR3 DNA is TGTGCCAGCAGTTCGGGGAGCGGGGCAAGGAATGAGCAGTTCTTC. Translation gives CASSSGSGARNEQFF.

The chain joins TRBV6-2 or TRBV6-3 to TRBJ2-1; 7 nucleotides match TRBD1. The germline CDR1 and CDR2 sequences are MNHEY and SVGEGT. V shed 0 bases, J shed 8 bases, and the junction held 10 bases outside the gene matches. The CDR3 has 16 residues. CDR3 DNA: TGTGCCAGCAGTTACTCCGGCAGAAGAGGACAGGATGAGCAGTTCTTC. Translated, it gives CASSYSGRRGQDEQFF.

The chain employs TRBV19 and TRBJ1-2, with TRBD1 matching 8 bases. Germline V gene lookup returns CDR1 LNHDA and CDR2 SQIVND (reference sequence). This CDR3 contains 16 residues. After removal of 4 bases from V and 7 bases from J, the junction contained 14 bases not matched to a gene. The CDR3 protein is CASSKRQGIPTVGYTF. For the CDR3, the DNA is TGTGCCAGTAGTAAAAGACAGGGGATACCAACCGTTGGCTACACCTTC.

J is TRBJ2-7 and V is TRBV6-5; D is possibly TRBD2 (5 bases). The CDR3 runs 15 residues. Trimming cost V 0 bases and J 3 bases, with 12 bases left between them. Germline-derived CDR1 and CDR2 are MNHEY and SVGAGI. CDR3 amino acids: CASSYSREINYEQYF. CDR3 nucleotide sequence: TGTGCCAGCAGTTACTCAAGGGAGATAAACTACGAGCAGTACTTC.

The chain recombines TRBV9 with TRBJ1-5; tentative D call: TRBD1 (6 bases). The germline V and J ends were trimmed by 4 bases and 0 bases, with 14 bases remaining between them. The CDR3 has 16 amino acids. Germline CDR1 SGDLS, CDR2 YYNGEE. CDR3 amino acids: CASSFSRGNSNQPQHF. CDR3 nucleotide sequence: TGTGCCAGCAGCTTTAGCAGGGGAAATAGCAATCAGCCCCAGCATTTT. Using reference TRBV9 and TRBJ1-5 for the parts outside the CDR3, the full variable domain is DSGVTQTPKHLITATGQRVTLRCSPRSGDLSVYWYQQSLDQGLQFLIQYYNGEERAKGNILERFSAQQFPDLHSELNLSSLELGDSALYFCASSFSRGNSNQPQHFGDGTRLSIL.

Only a few counts were recorded for this clone. Other DNA sequences in this sample translate to the same CDR3. The chain uses TRBV28 and TRBJ1-1; tentatively, D is TRBD1 (5 bases). The V end lost 5 bases, the J end lost 0 bases, and 10 bases lay between the germline ends. The CDR3 totals 14 residues. Germline V gene sequence: CDR1 MDHEN, CDR2 SYDVKM. CDR3: CASSPGGMNTEAFF. As DNA, the CDR3 is TGTGCCAGCAGTCCCGGGGGAATGAACACTGAAGCTTTCTTT.

This clone was counted a single time. The CDR3 is CAISEMTGNDEQYF. The CDR3 coding sequence is TGTGCCATCAGTGAGATGACAGGGAACGACGAGCAGTACTTC. This rearrangement joins TRBV10-3 to TRBJ2-7, with 7 nucleotides matching TRBD1. Germline CDR1 is ENHRY and CDR2 is SYGVKD. The CDR3 runs to 14 residues. Losses at the gene ends were 2 bases for V and 5 bases for J; bases not matched to a gene: 6.